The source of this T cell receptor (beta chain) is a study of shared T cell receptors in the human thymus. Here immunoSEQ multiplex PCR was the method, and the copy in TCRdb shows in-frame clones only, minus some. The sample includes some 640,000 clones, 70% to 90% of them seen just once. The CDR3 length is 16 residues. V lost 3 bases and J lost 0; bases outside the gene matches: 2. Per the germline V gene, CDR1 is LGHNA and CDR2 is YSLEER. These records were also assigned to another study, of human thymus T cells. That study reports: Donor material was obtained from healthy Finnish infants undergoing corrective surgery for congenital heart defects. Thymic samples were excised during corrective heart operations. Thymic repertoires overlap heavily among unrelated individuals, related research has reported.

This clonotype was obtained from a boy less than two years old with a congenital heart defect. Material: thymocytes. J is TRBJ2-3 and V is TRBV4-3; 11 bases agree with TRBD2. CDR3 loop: CASSQIAGGSTDTQYF. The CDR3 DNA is TGCGCCAGCAGCCAGATAGCGGGGGGGAGCACAGATACGCAGTATTTT.